Each of the 27 T cell receptor beta chains below was sequenced from the same sample in a study of cytomegalovirus exposure and HLA in healthy donors. It was with 60 Vbeta and 13 Jbeta primers that the PCR ran. Sequenced by immunoSEQ multiplex PCR; TCRdb stores in-frame clones only, minus some. The sample lists about 230,000 clones, roughly 81% occurring once. Sequencing was performed on PBMCs. The receptors were sampled from a girl aged 2 to 10 in good health and CMV-seronegative.

The chain employs TRBV5-1 and TRBJ2-1, with D possibly being TRBD1 (5 bases). The CDR3 is 12 amino acids. Germline CDR1 and CDR2: SGHRS and YFSETQ. V was shortened by 4 bases and J by 6 bases, with 8 bases between the two germline ends. For the CDR3, the DNA is TGCGCCAGCAGCATCCAGGGCAATGAGCAGTTCTTC. It specifies CASSIQGNEQFF. The whole variable domain, remainder taken from reference TRBV5-1 and TRBJ2-1, is KAGVTQTPRYLIKTRGQQVTLSCSPISGHRSVSWYQQTPGQGLQFLFEYFSETQRNKGNFPGRFSGRQFSNSRSEMNVSTLELGDSALYLCASSIQGNEQFFGPGTRLTVL.

This clone was detected a few times. This rearrangement joins TRBV6-6 to TRBJ2-1; D perhaps matches TRBD2 (7 bases). Trimming removed 3 bases from V and 4 bases from J, with 13 bases in between. CDR1 is MNHNY, CDR2 SVGAGI, per germline (reference sequence). This CDR3 has 15 amino acids. The CDR3 loop is CASSYSGRGYNEQFF. The CDR3 DNA is TGTGCCAGCAGTTATTCAGGGAGGGGGTACAATGAGCAGTTCTTC.

The chain employs TRBV5-4 and TRBJ2-3, with D hard to call. Germline loops: CDR1 SGHNT, CDR2 YYREEE (reference sequence). Trimming stripped 2 bases from V and 4 bases from J, with 5 bases between. The CDR3 is 12 residues long. The CDR3 DNA reads TGTGCCAGCAGCTTTCTCCCAGATACGCAGTATTTT. Translated, it gives CASSFLPDTQYF.

This clone was seen just once. The V gene is TRBV9, the J gene TRBJ2-1, with 7 bases fitting TRBD2. This CDR3 comprises 19 residues. Germline assignment: CDR1 SGDLS and CDR2 YYNGEE. Trimming cost V 4 bases and J 5 bases; bases outside gene matches: 21. The CDR3 reads CASSPHFGESGARNNEQFF. The CDR3 nucleotides are TGTGCCAGCAGCCCACACTTTGGGGAGAGCGGGGCTCGAAACAATGAGCAGTTCTTC.

The chain employs TRBV6-1 and TRBJ2-1; 10 bases line up with TRBD2. Germline CDR1 MNHNS, CDR2 SASEGT. After removal of 2 bases from V and 10 bases from J, the junction contained 8 bases not matched to a gene. The CDR3 runs to 15 residues. The CDR3 loop reads CASSEYWSGGGEQFF. The CDR3 DNA reads as TGTGCCAGCAGTGAATATTGGAGCGGGGGGGGAGAGCAGTTCTTC.

This chain uses TRBV7-9 with TRBJ1-2; tentative D call: TRBD1 (6 bases). V was cut by 5 bases and J by 8 bases, with 15 bases left in between. Per germline, CDR1 SEHNR and CDR2 FQNEAQ (reference sequence). The length of the CDR3 is 13 residues. This chain's CDR3 is CASSATGREGYTF. The CDR3 DNA reads TGTGCCAGCAGCGCAACAGGGAGGGAGGGCTACACCTTC.

The chain recombines TRBV5-6 with TRBJ2-5; D not resolved. V was shortened by 2 bases and J by 0 bases, with 8 bases between the two germline ends. Per germline, CDR1 SGHDT and CDR2 YYEEEE. The length of the CDR3 is 14 residues. The CDR3 DNA sequence: TGTGCCAGCAGCTTCGGTCCCAACCAAGAGACCCAGTACTTC. Its translation: CASSFGPNQETQYF.

The chain has TRBV18 and TRBJ2-7, with D perhaps matching TRBD2 (7 bases). CDR1 and CDR2 (germline): KGHSH, LQKENI. The ends were cut back, 2 bases at V and 1 base at J, with 12 bases in the middle. The CDR3 sequence is 15 residues long. CDR3 sequence reads: CASSPAGALSYEQYF. Here the CDR3 DNA reads TGTGCCAGCTCACCAGCGGGGGCACTATCCTACGAGCAGTACTTC.

This clone was seen a few times. The chain combines TRBV9 with TRBJ1-2; D gene unclear. Trimming took off 0 bases at V and 3 bases at J, with 6 bases between the two ends. Germline CDR1 SGDLS, CDR2 YYNGEE. The CDR3 extends over 13 amino acids. CDR3 region: CASSVDQYYGYTF. CDR3 DNA: TGTGCCAGCAGCGTAGATCAGTACTATGGCTACACCTTC.

In its sample, this clone was seen a few times. This rearrangement joins TRBV19 to TRBJ1-1, with 10 bases identical to TRBD1. There are 17 residues in the CDR3. Germline V CDR1 and CDR2: LNHDA, SQIVND (reference sequence). Losses at the gene ends were 5 bases for V and 5 bases for J; bases not matched to a gene: 14. CDR3: CASSVTGQGKGRTEAFF. DNA of the CDR3: TGTGCCAGTAGTGTCACGGGACAGGGGAAGGGAAGAACTGAAGCTTTCTTT.

This chain uses TRBV5-4 with TRBJ2-7; TRBD1 matches 9 bases. V lost 6 bases and J lost 6; bases outside the gene matches: 16. This CDR3 has 16 amino acids. The germline V gene has CDR1 SGHNT and CDR2 YYREEE (reference sequence). For the CDR3, the DNA is TGTGCCAGCATCCGGGACAGGGAATCCGGTATTCGCGAGCAGTACTTC. Its translation: CASIRDRESGIREQYF.

The rearrangement uses TRBV7-9 and TRBJ1-2; a weak D match, TRBD1 (5 bases). V was pared by 2 bases and J by 1 base, with 17 bases between. Per the germline V gene, CDR1 is SEHNR and CDR2 is FQNEAQ (reference sequence). CDR3 length: 17 residues. CDR3 in amino acids: CASSLLRGLTNNYGYTF. For the CDR3, the DNA is TGTGCCAGCAGCTTATTAAGGGGCCTTACTAATAACTATGGCTACACCTTC.

This sequence joins TRBV6-1 and TRBJ1-5; 7 positions match TRBD1. The CDR3 consists of 14 residues. Germline V gives CDR1 MNHNS, CDR2 SASEGT. With V trimmed by 5 bases and J by 5 bases, 6 bases remained unmatched. CDR3 loop: CASSLTGQDQPQHF. The CDR3 DNA reads TGTGCCAGCAGTCTGACAGGGCAGGATCAGCCCCAGCATTTT.

The chain carries TRBV29-1 and TRBJ2-1; 12 bases line up with TRBD2. Germline V CDR1 and CDR2: SQVTM, ANQGSEA. After removal of 7 bases from V and 5 bases from J, the junction contained 9 bases not matched to a gene. The CDR3 is 15 amino acids. CDR3 bases: TGCAGCGGTTGCGCCCTAGCGGGGGGGGACAATGAGCAGTTCTTC. Translating it yields CSGCALAGGDNEQFF.

In DNA form, the CDR3 reads TGTGCCAGCAGTGAGAGGATAGCGGGAGGGACGACAGATACGCAGTATTTT. Protein product: CASSERIAGGTTDTQYF. The gene calls are TRBV6-1 and TRBJ2-3; 11 nucleotides line up with TRBD2. The V gene's germline CDR1 is MNHNS and CDR2 SASEGT. The V gene end was trimmed by 3 bases and the J gene end by 3 bases; junction bases not matched to a gene: 8. This CDR3 has 17 residues.

The J gene is TRBJ2-5, the V gene TRBV11-1; TRBD2 matches at 9 bases. J gave up 5 bases and V 2 bases, and 6 bases lay outside the gene matches. The CDR3 consists of 15 residues. The germline gives CDR1 SGHAT, CDR2 FQDESV (reference sequence). Written as DNA, the CDR3 is TGTGCCAGCAGCTTACGGCGGGGGGGCCGGGAGACCCAGTACTTC. Its translation: CASSLRRGGRETQYF.

This chain connects TRBV15 to TRBJ1-2; 8 bases agree with TRBD1. Germline V gene data show CDR1 as LNHNV and CDR2 as YYDKDF (reference sequence). The CDR3 contains 16 residues. Trimming took 4 bases from V and 6 from J; bases not matched to a gene: 13. The CDR3, as DNA: TGTGCCACCAGCAAGAAGCGACAGGGGATTTTTGATGGCTACACCTTC. This translates into CATSKKRQGIFDGYTF.

V usage is TRBV7-9 and J usage is TRBJ2-5; 7 nucleotides match TRBD1. The V segment lost 3 bases and the J segment 10 bases; nucleotides outside the gene matches: 11. Per the germline V gene, CDR1 is SEHNR and CDR2 is FQNEAQ (reference sequence). CDR3 size: 14 residues. The CDR3 bases are TGTGCCAGCAGCTTGGGGAAAGGGACAGCGGACCAGTACTTC. It encodes CASSLGKGTADQYF.

V gene TRBV9 combines with J gene TRBJ2-5; no definite D call. The end of the DNA is better explained by TRBJ2-7, so the J call may be wrong. CDR1 is SGDLS and CDR2 is YYNGEE in the germline V gene. The CDR3 length is 14 residues. The CDR3 spells CASSPRVVEYEQYF. The CDR3 coding sequence is TGTGCCAGCAGCCCCCGGGTAGTCGAATACGAGCAGTACTTC.

The chain joins TRBV10-3 to TRBJ2-1; a weak D match, TRBD1 (6 bases). The germline V gene has CDR1 ENHRY and CDR2 SYGVKD. The germline V and J ends were trimmed by 8 bases and 8 bases, with 16 bases remaining between them. The CDR3 has 13 residues. The CDR3 region has the DNA TGTGCCATCGGGGGACACAGGGTCGATGAGCAGTTCTTC. Encoded protein: CAIGGHRVDEQFF.

The chain uses TRBV19 and TRBJ2-1; 9 nucleotides line up with TRBD1. With V trimmed by 6 bases and J by 4 bases, 10 bases remained unmatched. Germline V gene sequence: CDR1 LNHDA, CDR2 SQIVND (reference sequence). The CDR3 covers 16 residues. CDR3 region: CASRRNRDRAYNEQFF. CDR3 sequence (DNA): TGTGCCAGTAGAAGAAACCGGGACAGGGCGTACAATGAGCAGTTCTTC.

This sequence joins TRBV4-1 and TRBJ1-2; perhaps TRBD1 as D (5 bases). Germline V lookup: CDR1 MGHRA, CDR2 YSYEKL. This CDR3 has 16 amino acids. Trimming shortened V by 8 bases and J by 1 base, and 20 bases separated the two germline ends. The CDR3: CASSVPLTTDNYGYTF. In nucleotides, the CDR3 is TGCGCCAGCTCAGTACCCTTAACGACAGATAACTATGGCTACACCTTC.

V gene TRBV30 combines with J gene TRBJ1-1; TRBD1 matches 8 bases. The germline CDR1 and CDR2 sequences are GTSNPN and SVGIG (reference sequence). This CDR3 contains 20 residues. V trimming: 4 bases; J trimming: 1 base; junction bases outside the gene matches: 23. The CDR3 here is CAWTPRSPFPRQGTNTEAFF. The CDR3, as DNA: TGTGCCTGGACACCCCGATCCCCCTTCCCCCGACAGGGGACGAACACTGAAGCTTTCTTT.

The gene calls are TRBV6-5 and TRBJ2-5; 9 nucleotides match TRBD1. V lost 6 bases to trimming and J lost 3 bases; unmatched junction nucleotides: 2. The germline V gene has CDR1 MNHEY and CDR2 SVGAGI. This CDR3 contains 13 residues. The CDR3 loop is CASRRTGEETQYF. For the CDR3, the DNA is TGTGCCAGCAGAAGGACAGGGGAAGAGACCCAGTACTTC.

The CDR3 DNA reads as TGTGCCAGCTCGGGGGGGGGCAATCAGCCCCAGCATTTT. This encodes CASSGGGNQPQHF. This chain joins TRBV19 and TRBJ1-5; D is possibly TRBD1 (5 bases). V shed 9 bases and J shed 2 bases, with 11 bases lying between them. Germline V CDR1 and CDR2: LNHDA, SQIVND (reference sequence). The CDR3 totals 13 residues.

The table lists this clone with a count of one. V is TRBV5-1 and J is TRBJ2-3, with 9 bases matching TRBD2. CDR3 length: 14 residues. V trimming: 5 bases; J trimming: 1 base; junction bases outside the gene matches: 2. Per germline, CDR1 SGHRS and CDR2 YFSETQ. The CDR3: CASRAGGRTDTQYF. The CDR3 DNA is TGCGCCAGCAGGGCGGGGGGGCGCACAGATACGCAGTATTTT.

The chain uses TRBV5-8 and TRBJ2-7; D is ambiguous. The CDR3 sequence is 11 residues long. The V and J ends lost 0 bases and 4 bases respectively, with 2 bases between them. From germline, CDR1 is SGHTS and CDR2 YDEGEE. The CDR3 bases are TGTGCCAGCAGCTTGGTATACGAGCAGTACTTC. It is translated as CASSLVYEQYF.